This record concerns one T cell receptor (beta chain) sequence. There is no known antigen for this receptor. No clone much larger than this one lies a single base away; base qualities are absent. Blood samples were collected up to 4 times in the first month after transplant and then at least monthly when available. This record comes from a study of graft-versus-host responses after intestinal transplantation (dated by TCRdb to about 2021). With regard to the full study: Recipients received multivisceral, liver-intestinal, or isolated intestinal transplants. All recipients received anti-thymocyte globulin induction followed by maintenance tacrolimus and steroids for three to four years. Graft-versus-host and host-versus-graft alloreactive T cell clones were tracked in the graft, circulation and bone marrow after intestinal transplantation using bulk TCR-beta CDR3 sequencing. To identify alloreactive clones, pre-transplant mixed lymphocyte reaction products were sequenced and compared with unstimulated pre-transplant donor and recipient T cells. The cohort enrolled approximately 24 intestinal transplant recipients, one of whom was a retransplant, and 3 patients without pretransplant specimens were excluded. Donor T cell macrochimerism was defined as a peak of at least 4% donor T cells among recipient peripheral blood mononuclear cells. Instead of going to the commercial service, samples from a few later patients were sequenced in-house on an Illumina MiSeq and processed with MiXCR.

The receptor library was made with the immunoSEQ multiplex PCR assay. Adaptive Biotechnologies carried out high-throughput TCR-beta CDR3 sequencing of genomic DNA for most patients. Per the authors' processing: TCR sequencing data were retrieved from Adaptive's ImmunoSEQ software for 18 patients, whereas a few other patients were processed with MiXCR and VDJtools. CDR3 nucleotide sequences shared between donor and recipient were removed because the origin of such sequences could not be assigned. Alloreactive clones required at least 2-fold expansion over unstimulated cells and minimum CFSE-low frequency of 0.002% (template counts) or 0.001% (read counts). Clones detected in sequenced pre-transplant spleen, lymph node, or MLR CFSE-low populations of the donor or recipient were defined as mappable. The cumulative frequency of alloreactive clones was calculated as a percentage of all sequences, weighted by copy number. TCRdb mirrors the immuneACCESS table, restricted to in-frame sequences. Some clones are absent from its copies; in checked studies, under half trace to an unresolved V gene, and the reason for the others is unknown. The DNA gave D and trimming, while V, J and clone size come from that table. The sample table records tens of thousands of clones; around nine tenths of these occur just once. The top ten constitute approximately 4.7% of the sample.

CDR1 and CDR2, looked up from the germline V gene (reference sequence), are GTSNPN and SVGIG. The trim is 5 bases for V and 2 bases for J, with a gap of 9 bases between the germline ends. Including the terminal cysteine and phenylalanine, the CDR3 comprises 12 residues. Only CDR3 DNA is held: 36 bases, read in frame from base 1. Beyond this particular receptor, the publication reports: Conclusions were limited by the relatively low number and heterogeneity of intestinal transplant patients. Early after transplant, declines in HvG clones were associated with peak levels of circulating GvH clones. Patients with donor T cell macrochimerism had high GvH to HvG T cell clonal ratios in their allografts. GvH clones were detected in recipient bone marrow, and some appeared earlier in ileal mucosa or blood, consistent with an intestinal mucosal origin.

This clonotype originated in a human patient who received an intestinal transplant, so some T cells may come from the graft donor. This receptor chain uses TRBV30 and TRBJ1-1; no confident D gene assignment can be made. The sequences come from PBMCs, collected 524 days after transplant. The DNA sequence follows: TGTGCCTGGGACACCGGTAACACTGAAGCTTTCTTT. Translated, it gives CAWDTGNTEAFF.